Below, 22 T cell receptor beta chains from the same sample are listed, as sequenced in a study of blood T cell repertoires in COVID-19 (dated by TCRdb to 2018 to 2021). Library preparation used the immunoSEQ multiplex PCR assay. The table was pulled from immuneACCESS by TCRdb, which kept in-frame rearrangements only. Such tables lose some clones; where checked, under half of the loss comes from unresolved V genes, and the rest has no known cause. Within this sample are 40,000 to 55,000 clones, with about nine tenths of them counted one time only. 6.5% to 8% of the sample is taken by the ten largest. The sequenced sample consisted of peripheral blood. The receptors originated from a man aged 50 or older with active COVID-19.

The chain joins TRBV5-1 to TRBJ1-3; the match to TRBD1 covers 7 bases. The germline V gene encodes CDR1 SGHRS and CDR2 YFSETQ. This CDR3 has 15 residues. The trim removed 3 bases at V and 4 bases at J, leaving 7 bases unmatched. The CDR3: CASSSGDSGGNTIYF. The CDR3 coding sequence is TGCGCCAGCAGCTCCGGGGACAGTGGGGGAAACACCATATATTTT.

CDR3 amino acids: CASSQELAPGIYSNQPQHF. The CDR3 coding sequence is TGCGCCAGCAGCCAAGAATTGGCACCCGGGATCTATAGCAATCAGCCCCAGCATTTT. The chain couples TRBV4-1 to TRBJ1-5; D gene uncertain. The CDR3 spans 19 residues. Trimming shortened V by 0 bases and J by 0 bases, and 18 bases separated the two germline ends. CDR1 and CDR2 from the germline V gene are MGHRA and YSYEKL.

This chain joins TRBV7-8 and TRBJ2-7; D ambiguous. The CDR3 has 14 residues. CDR1 and CDR2 (germline): SGHVS, FQNEAQ. Trimming took off 5 bases at V and 5 bases at J, with 16 bases between the two ends. CDR3: CASSELGSPDEQYF. In nucleotides, the CDR3 is TGTGCCAGCAGCGAGCTCGGGTCGCCGGACGAGCAGTACTTC.

This clone was picked up one time. The chain employs TRBV4-1 and TRBJ2-1; maybe TRBD2 (6 bases). CDR1 and CDR2 (germline): MGHRA, YSYEKL. The CDR3 totals 15 residues. The V end lost 4 bases, the J end lost 1 base, and 11 bases lay between the germline ends. The CDR3 reads CASSPYGGSYNEQFF. As DNA, the CDR3 is TGCGCCAGCAGCCCGTACGGGGGTTCCTACAATGAGCAGTTCTTC.

In the case of this clone: The junction departs from the called germline gene at one end, perhaps through a read error. This sequence joins TRBV2 and TRBJ1-2; a weak D match, TRBD1 (5 bases). The CDR3 has 14 amino acids. Germline V lookup: CDR1 SNHLY, CDR2 FYNNEI. CDR3 nucleotide sequence: TGTGCCAGCAGTGAAGTATTGGGGTATTGGGGCTTCGCCTTC. It codes for CASSEVLGYWGFAF.

This chain uses TRBV5-4 with TRBJ2-4, with a tentative D call TRBD1 (5 bases). Germline V lookup: CDR1 SGHNT, CDR2 YYREEE (reference sequence). The CDR3 runs to 16 residues. V lost 2 bases and J lost 7, with 19 bases in between. The CDR3 reads CASSLGATLGMNIQYF. CDR3 sequence (DNA): TGTGCCAGCAGCTTAGGGGCGACCTTGGGGATGAACATTCAGTACTTC.

This rearrangement joins TRBV5-6 to TRBJ2-1; 7 bases agree with TRBD1. The junction had 12 bases not matched to a gene; V was cut back by 1 base and J by 2 bases. Per germline, CDR1 SGHDT and CDR2 YYEEEE. This CDR3 comprises 18 residues. The chain's CDR3 is CASSLWDPQGPAYNEQFF. CDR3 coding DNA: TGTGCCAGCAGCTTGTGGGATCCACAGGGGCCGGCCTACAATGAGCAGTTCTTC.

The chain employs TRBV2 and TRBJ2-1; D remains ambiguous. The CDR3 extends over 15 amino acids. V gave up 2 bases and J gave up 2 bases, with 10 bases separating them. Germline values: CDR1 SNHLY, CDR2 FYNNEI. The CDR3 loop is CASSEFTPAYNEQFF. The CDR3 nucleotides read TGTGCCAGCAGTGAATTCACCCCAGCCTACAATGAGCAGTTCTTC.

The genes are TRBV5-1 and TRBJ2-5; 8 bases fit TRBD1. This CDR3 has 16 residues. Looked up from germline, CDR1 is SGHRS and CDR2 is YFSETQ. With 0 bases clipped from V and 1 base from J, the junction kept 5 bases outside the gene matches. CDR3 DNA: TGCGCCAGCAGCTTGGCCCAGGGGGCTGGCCAAGAGACCCAGTACTTC. Residues: CASSLAQGAGQETQYF.

This clone has just a few counts. CDR3: CASLNGGARNYHSGANVLTF. CDR3 bases: TGTGCCAGCCTCAATGGGGGCGCACGGAATTACCACTCTGGGGCCAACGTCCTGACTTTC. The V call is TRBV28, the J call TRBJ2-6, with D possibly being TRBD1 (6 bases). The CDR3 is 20 residues long. Germline loops: CDR1 MDHEN, CDR2 SYDVKM. Trimming cost V 8 bases and J 0 bases, with 26 bases left between them.

The chain uses TRBV7-2 and TRBJ2-1; 7 nucleotides align to TRBD1. The junction had 5 bases not matched to a gene; V was cut back by 2 bases and J by 7 bases. The CDR3 runs to 14 residues. CDR1 and CDR2 (germline): SGHTA, FQGNSA. The CDR3 region is CASSLSGTANEQFF. DNA for the CDR3: TGTGCCAGCAGCTTATCCGGGACAGCAAATGAGCAGTTCTTC.

V usage is TRBV19 and J usage is TRBJ1-4, with a weak D call TRBD1 (5 bases). V shed 9 bases and J shed 5 bases, with 13 bases lying between them. CDR1 LNHDA and CDR2 SQIVND come from the germline V gene (reference sequence). The CDR3 is 13 amino acids. CDR3 sequence reads: CASSQGRNEKLFF. The CDR3 DNA is TGTGCCAGCTCTCAGGGTCGGAATGAAAAACTGTTTTTT.

The rearrangement links TRBV27 to TRBJ1-2, with 10 bases matching TRBD1. The V gene end was trimmed by 1 base and the J gene end by 3 bases; junction bases not matched to a gene: 8. The length of the CDR3 is 17 residues. Germline lookup yields CDR1 MNHEY and CDR2 SMNVEV (reference sequence). The CDR3 region is CASSLLGTGASYYGYTF. DNA for the CDR3: TGTGCCAGCAGTTTATTAGGGACAGGGGCCTCTTACTATGGCTACACCTTC.

The chain employs TRBV25-1 and TRBJ2-2, with TRBD1 matching over 7 bases. Per the germline V gene, CDR1 is MGHDK and CDR2 is SYGVNS. The CDR3 covers 15 residues. V shed 8 bases and J 1 base; nucleotides not matched to a gene: 7. CDR3 in amino acids: CASSPTGVNTGELFF. CDR3 DNA sequence: TGTGCCAGCTCACCCACAGGGGTGAACACCGGGGAGCTGTTTTTT.

In its sample, this clone was seen a few times. J is TRBJ1-6 and V is TRBV19; D may be TRBD1 (5 bases). V lost 4 bases to trimming and J lost 3 bases, with 13 bases between them. Germline V CDR1 and CDR2: LNHDA, SQIVND (reference sequence). The CDR3 has 16 residues. CDR3 region: CASSRGRTDYNSPLHF. For the CDR3, the DNA is TGTGCCAGTAGTAGGGGCAGGACCGACTATAATTCACCCCTCCACTTT.

The gene calls are TRBV9 and TRBJ1-1; maybe TRBD1 (6 bases). The CDR3 contains 14 residues. Germline V gene data show CDR1 as SGDLS and CDR2 as YYNGEE. V was pared by 3 bases and J by 3 bases, with 12 bases between. CDR3: CASSAQGQDTEAFF. CDR3 sequence (DNA): TGTGCCAGCAGCGCACAGGGCCAGGACACTGAAGCTTTCTTT. Full variable domain (rest looked up from reference TRBV9 and TRBJ1-1): DSGVTQTPKHLITATGQRVTLRCSPRSGDLSVYWYQQSLDQGLQFLIQYYNGEERAKGNILERFSAQQFPDLHSELNLSSLELGDSALYFCASSAQGQDTEAFFGQGTRLTVV.

The chain has TRBV7-2 and TRBJ2-2; 10 bases agree with TRBD2. The CDR3 has 15 amino acids. Trimming cost V 5 bases and J 4 bases; bases outside gene matches: 4. Germline-derived CDR1 and CDR2 are SGHTA and FQGNSA. The DNA of the CDR3 is TGTGCCAGCAGCCCACTAGCGGGACTCACCGGGGAGCTGTTTTTT. This translates into CASSPLAGLTGELFF.

The rearrangement uses TRBV15 and TRBJ2-1; a possible D gene is TRBD2 (5 bases). V was trimmed by 5 bases and J by 0 bases, leaving 11 bases between them. CDR3 length equals 15 residues. CDR1 and CDR2 from the germline V gene are LNHNV and YYDKDF (reference sequence). CDR3 DNA: TGTGCCACCAGCCGGGGATTGAGCTCCTACAATGAGCAGTTCTTC. This encodes CATSRGLSSYNEQFF.

The gene calls are TRBV29-1 and TRBJ2-3; D is perhaps TRBD1 (6 bases). This CDR3 spans 14 amino acids. The germline gives CDR1 SQVTM, CDR2 ANQGSEA. The ends were cut back, 4 bases at V and 0 bases at J, with 11 bases in the middle. The CDR3 reads CSVGAGVSTDTQYF. DNA for the CDR3: TGCAGCGTTGGGGCAGGGGTAAGCACAGATACGCAGTATTTT.

The CDR3 DNA is TGTGCCAGTAGTATCCGCCCGGACCTAGCGGGAGGAAACACCATATATTTT. It encodes CASSIRPDLAGGNTIYF. This chain links TRBV19 with TRBJ1-3; D ambiguous. This CDR3 region has 17 residues. V was pared by 3 bases and J by 4 bases, with 19 bases between. CDR1 LNHDA and CDR2 SQIVND come from the germline V gene (reference sequence).

The rearrangement links TRBV7-2 to TRBJ2-5, with a weak D call TRBD2 (6 bases). This CDR3 contains 17 residues. Trimming cost V 4 bases and J 5 bases, with 23 bases left between them. Germline values: CDR1 SGHTA, CDR2 FQGNSA. Here the CDR3 DNA reads TGTGCCAGCAGCTCCTTCCCTATCGGGGGAGAGTCGGAGACCCAGTACTTC. This gives the protein CASSSFPIGGESETQYF.

This rearrangement joins TRBV5-4 to TRBJ1-6; no clear D. The CDR3 is 12 residues long. From germline, CDR1 is SGHNT and CDR2 YYREEE (reference sequence). The V end was cut by 2 bases, the J end by 9 bases, with 6 bases between. CDR3 in DNA: TGTGCCAGCAGCTTAAACGGTTCACCCCTCCACTTT. As protein: CASSLNGSPLHF.